Following are 15 T cell receptor beta chains from one sample sequenced in a study of blood T cell repertoires in COVID-19. TCRdb's copy holds only in-frame clones and misses some; the assay was immunoSEQ multiplex PCR. Seen here are about 140,000 clones, roughly 86% observed once, and the top ten hold less than 6.5%. The specimen was peripheral blood. The source is a human donor in a cohort sampled during active COVID-19.

The CDR3 loop reads CASSLTILAGGRETQYF. In nucleotides, the CDR3 is TGTGCCAGCAGCTTGACTATACTAGCGGGGGGGCGAGAGACCCAGTACTTC. The chain combines TRBV5-4 with TRBJ2-5; 13 positions agree with TRBD2. The V segment lost 1 base and the J segment 4 bases; nucleotides outside the gene matches: 7. The CDR3 is made up of 17 amino acids. Germline values: CDR1 SGHNT, CDR2 YYREEE (reference sequence).

This chain connects TRBV7-9 to TRBJ2-7; D might be TRBD1 (5 bases). Germline-derived CDR1 and CDR2 are SEHNR and FQNEAQ (reference sequence). Trimming removed 7 bases at V and 7 bases at J, with 14 bases between. This CDR3 is 12 amino acids long. The CDR3 loop reads CASTDSVGEQYF. The CDR3 DNA sequence: TGTGCCAGCACCGACAGCGTAGGAGAGCAGTACTTC.

The V call is TRBV5-1, the J call TRBJ1-1; TRBD1 matches 7 bases. Germline V lookup: CDR1 SGHRS, CDR2 YFSETQ. V gave up 2 bases and J gave up 1 base; unmatched junction bases: 2. This CDR3 is built from 14 residues. CDR3 DNA: TGCGCCAGCAGCTTAGGACAGGAGAACACTGAAGCTTTCTTT. Protein: CASSLGQENTEAFF.

Only one count was recorded for this clone. This chain connects TRBV18 to TRBJ2-1, with TRBD1 matching 10 bases. This CDR3 is built from 16 residues. The germline V gene has CDR1 KGHSH and CDR2 LQKENI. Trimming cost V 5 bases and J 8 bases; bases outside gene matches: 12. The CDR3 DNA reads as TGTGCCAGCTCAATCGCGGGGACAGGGGCGTTCTATGAGCAGTTCTTC. Protein: CASSIAGTGAFYEQFF.

The chain uses TRBV7-9 and TRBJ2-7; TRBD1 is a possible D gene (5 bases). V lost 1 base to trimming and J lost 3 bases, with 13 bases between them. This CDR3 contains 15 residues. Germline V gene sequence: CDR1 SEHNR, CDR2 FQNEAQ (reference sequence). The CDR3 DNA follows: TGTGCCAGCAGCTTAGGACAGCTTACAAACTACGAGCAGTACTTC. This codes for CASSLGQLTNYEQYF.

V is TRBV7-3 and J is TRBJ2-1, with D uncertain. CDR3 length equals 15 residues. Germline V gives CDR1 SGHTA, CDR2 FQGTGA. V was trimmed by 0 bases and J by 6 bases, leaving 12 bases between them. CDR3 in amino acids: CASSLTPSALNEQFF. CDR3 nucleotides: TGTGCCAGCAGCTTAACCCCGAGTGCCCTCAATGAGCAGTTCTTC.

This clone has just one count. The chain employs TRBV5-1 and TRBJ2-7; TRBD1 is a possible D gene (5 bases). The V and J ends lost 0 bases and 7 bases respectively, with 20 bases between them. The CDR3 sequence is 16 residues long. Germline V gene sequence: CDR1 SGHRS, CDR2 YFSETQ. CDR3 sequence reads: CASSLDTLDKALEQYF. The CDR3, as DNA: TGCGCCAGCAGCTTGGACACCTTGGACAAGGCCTTAGAGCAGTACTTC.

The V call is TRBV27, the J call TRBJ1-1; TRBD1 matches 8 bases. The germline CDR1 and CDR2 sequences are MNHEY and SMNVEV (reference sequence). CDR3 length: 14 residues. The V segment lost 6 bases and the J segment 1 base; nucleotides outside the gene matches: 4. The CDR3 loop is CASRTGAKNTEAFF. As DNA, the CDR3 is TGTGCCAGCAGGACAGGGGCCAAGAACACTGAAGCTTTCTTT.

The CDR3 sequence: CASSLWMGATGNTIYF. CDR3 coding DNA: TGTGCCAGCAGTTTATGGATGGGGGCAACTGGAAACACCATATATTTT. This chain joins TRBV28 and TRBJ1-3, with D perhaps TRBD1 (6 bases). The CDR3 loop spans 16 amino acids. The germline gives CDR1 MDHEN, CDR2 SYDVKM. With 0 bases removed from V and 2 bases from J, the gap between germline ends came to 11 bases.

The J gene is TRBJ1-6, the V gene TRBV7-2; D is perhaps TRBD1 (5 bases). CDR1 and CDR2 (germline): SGHTA, FQGNSA. The CDR3 sequence is 14 residues long. Trimming pared 1 base from V and 10 bases from J, leaving 11 bases between. The CDR3, as DNA: TGTGCCAGCAGCTTAGGGCAGGGAAGATCACCCCTCCACTTT. Translation gives CASSLGQGRSPLHF.

This rearrangement joins TRBV21-1 to TRBJ2-5; the table's D call of TRBD2 was not tested on the DNA. TRBV21-1 constitutes a pseudogene. The CDR3 is made up of 17 amino acids. The CDR3 loop is CASSKEVGTLGKETQYF. Written as DNA, the CDR3 is TGTGCCAGCAGCAAAGAAGTAGGGACTCTGGGGAAAGAGACCCAGTACTTC.

The chain carries TRBV30 and TRBJ2-6, with TRBD1 as a possible D gene (5 bases). The germline V gene has CDR1 GTSNPN and CDR2 SVGIG (reference sequence). This CDR3 is 17 amino acids long. Deletions cut 4 bases from V and 1 base from J, with 17 bases between. The CDR3 region is CAWISPGFLSGANVLTF. CDR3 sequence (DNA): TGTGCCTGGATCTCCCCAGGGTTTCTATCTGGGGCCAACGTCCTGACTTTC. Full variable domain (outside the CDR3, taken from reference TRBV30 and TRBJ2-6): SQTIHQWPATLVQPVGSPLSLECTVEGTSNPNLYWYRQAAGRGLQLLFYSVGIGQISSEVPQNLSASRPQDRQFILSSKKLLLSDSGFYLCAWISPGFLSGANVLTFGAGSRLTVL.

This chain connects TRBV14 to TRBJ1-1; unclear D gene. This CDR3 region has 13 residues. Trimming took off 4 bases at V and 1 base at J, with 7 bases between the two ends. Germline lookup yields CDR1 SGHDN and CDR2 FVKESK. The CDR3 spells CASSLMANTEAFF. DNA for the CDR3: TGTGCCAGCAGCCTAATGGCGAACACTGAAGCTTTCTTT.

V is TRBV27 and J is TRBJ1-1; TRBD1 might be the D (5 bases). The V end lost 2 bases, the J end lost 0 bases, and 7 bases lay between the germline ends. In germline, CDR1 is MNHEY, CDR2 SMNVEV (reference sequence). CDR3 size: 14 residues. The CDR3 is CASSLGTLNTEAFF. CDR3 DNA: TGTGCCAGCAGTTTAGGGACTTTGAACACTGAAGCTTTCTTT.

The DNA for the CDR3 is TGTGCCACCAGCTCGGGACAGGGGACCAATGAGCAGTTCTTC. Translated: CATSSGQGTNEQFF. This rearrangement joins TRBV24-1 to TRBJ2-1; TRBD1 aligns across 10 bases. There are 14 residues in the CDR3. Germline CDR1 reads KGHDR; CDR2 reads SFDVKD. V trimming: 7 bases; J trimming: 6 bases; junction bases outside the gene matches: 5.